The clone carrying this T cell receptor beta chain came up a few times. Antigen specificity is unknown. TCR cDNA molecules were tagged individually, and each one carried a unique molecular identifier. TCRdb fed the 5' RACE reads into MiXCR, producing one record per CDR3 protein. Among about 870 distinct CDR3 sequences, 36% were seen once, and the ten largest hold 15% to 20%. This specimen comes from a study of spatial heterogeneity in lung cancer. The sample's time point: sample taken at primary tumor resection. Overall study results and limits: Mutation counts in tumors were tracked by counts of expanded intratumoral alpha and beta TCRs.

The CDR3 extends over 15 amino acids. In germline, CDR1 is SGHRS, CDR2 YFSETQ. The V gene end was trimmed by 4 bases and the J gene end by 4 bases; junction bases not matched to a gene: 5. The chain recombines TRBV5-1 with TRBJ2-3; 11 positions match TRBD2. Sequencing was performed on lung tumor tissue, taken at surgery. The receptor comes from a female donor with early-stage non-small cell lung cancer. In nucleotides, the CDR3 is TGCGCCAGCAGCCCTGGACTAGCGGGTTCAGATACGCAGTATTTT. Translating gives CASSPGLAGSDTQYF.